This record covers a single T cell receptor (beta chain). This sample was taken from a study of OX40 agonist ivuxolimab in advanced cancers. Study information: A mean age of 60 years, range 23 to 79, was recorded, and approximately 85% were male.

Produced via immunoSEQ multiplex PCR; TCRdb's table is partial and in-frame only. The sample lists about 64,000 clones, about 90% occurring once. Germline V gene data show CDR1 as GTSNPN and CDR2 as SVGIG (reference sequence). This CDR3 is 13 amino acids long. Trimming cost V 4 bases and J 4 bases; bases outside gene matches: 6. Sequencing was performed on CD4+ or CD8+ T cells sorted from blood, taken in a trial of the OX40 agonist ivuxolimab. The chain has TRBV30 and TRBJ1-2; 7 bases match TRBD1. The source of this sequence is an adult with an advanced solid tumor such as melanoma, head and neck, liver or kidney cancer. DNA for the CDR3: TGTGCCTGGACGGGACAGAGAAGCTATGGCTACACCTTC. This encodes CAWTGQRSYGYTF.